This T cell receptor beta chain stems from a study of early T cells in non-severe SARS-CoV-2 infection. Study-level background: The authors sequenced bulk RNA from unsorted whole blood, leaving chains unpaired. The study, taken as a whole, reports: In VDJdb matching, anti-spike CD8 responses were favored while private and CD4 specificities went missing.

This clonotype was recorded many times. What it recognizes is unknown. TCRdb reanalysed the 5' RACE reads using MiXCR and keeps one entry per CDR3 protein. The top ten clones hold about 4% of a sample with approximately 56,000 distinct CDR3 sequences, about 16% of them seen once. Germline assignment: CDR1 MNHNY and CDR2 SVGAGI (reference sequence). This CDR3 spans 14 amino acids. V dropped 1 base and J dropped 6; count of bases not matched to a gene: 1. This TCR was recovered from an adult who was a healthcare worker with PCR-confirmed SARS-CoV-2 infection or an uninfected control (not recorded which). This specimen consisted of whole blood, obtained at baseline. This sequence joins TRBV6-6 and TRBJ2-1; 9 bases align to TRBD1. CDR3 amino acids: CASSYWTGANEQFF. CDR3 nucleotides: TGTGCCAGCAGTTACTGGACAGGGGCCAATGAGCAGTTCTTC.